This T cell receptor (beta chain) comes out of a study of graft-versus-host responses after intestinal transplantation. In the study overall: For two to four years after anti-thymocyte globulin induction, all recipients took tacrolimus and steroids.

Comment on this clone: Its target is not known.

Study-wide findings and caveats: High graft-versus-host to host-versus-graft T cell clonal ratios marked allografts of patients with graft-donor macrochimerism.

Only in-frame clones appear in the TCRdb table, and some are missing; sequencing was by immunoSEQ multiplex PCR. The data show roughly 40,000 clones, over 85% seen once. Germline-derived CDR1 and CDR2 are LGHNA and YNFKEQ. Trimming cost V 0 bases and J 8 bases, with 11 bases left between them. The CDR3 spans 14 residues. Sequences were derived from PBMCs, sampled 260 to 270 days after transplant. This sequence originates from a human patient who received an intestinal transplant, so some T cells may come from the graft donor. J is TRBJ2-1 and V is TRBV4-2; the D gene is possibly TRBD1 (5 bases). The CDR3, as DNA: TGTGCCAGCAGCCAAGATGGCGAAGGGGATGAGCAGTTCTTC. This codes for CASSQDGEGDEQFF.